Below, 13 T cell receptor beta chains from the same sample are listed, as sequenced in a study of OX40 agonist ivuxolimab in advanced cancers. Libraries were prepared by immunoSEQ multiplex PCR; TCRdb keeps only in-frame clonotypes and omits some of them. This sample has 55,000 to 75,000 clones, with around 85% found just once. The specimen comprised CD4+ or CD8+ T cells sorted from blood, sampled in a trial of the OX40 agonist ivuxolimab. The receptor source for this set is an adult with an advanced solid tumor such as melanoma, head and neck, liver or kidney cancer.

The rearrangement joins TRBV11-2 to TRBJ2-3; D is unresolved. The CDR3 extends over 13 amino acids. V gave up 2 bases and J gave up 4 bases, with 7 bases separating them. Germline V gene data show CDR1 as SGHAT and CDR2 as FQNNGV. CDR3 loop: CASSLSSSDTQYF. The CDR3 coding sequence is TGTGCCAGCAGCTTATCTAGTTCAGATACGCAGTATTTT.

The rearrangement joins TRBV11-3 to TRBJ1-1; D is unresolved. The CDR3 has 13 residues. V was shortened by 0 bases and J by 1 base, with 3 bases between the two germline ends. CDR1 is SGHNT and CDR2 is YENEEA in the germline V gene. CDR3 bases: TGTGCCAGCAGCTTAGAAGCGAACACTGAAGCTTTCTTT. Translation: CASSLEANTEAFF. Full variable domain (outside the CDR3, taken from reference TRBV11-3 and TRBJ1-1): EAGVVQSPRYKIIEKKQPVAFWCNPISGHNTLYWYLQNLGQGPELLIRYENEEAVDDSQLPKDRFSAERLKGVDSTLKIQPAELGDSAVYLCASSLEANTEAFFGQGTRLTVV.

This chain joins TRBV2 and TRBJ1-2; D unresolved. V lost 2 bases to trimming and J lost 4 bases, with 11 bases between them. There are 14 residues in the CDR3. Germline values: CDR1 SNHLY, CDR2 FYNNEI. The CDR3 protein is CASSEPGSLYGYTF. CDR3 DNA: TGTGCCAGCAGTGAACCGGGCTCCCTCTATGGCTACACCTTC. The variable domain in full, completed from reference TRBV2 and TRBJ1-2, reads EPEVTQTPSHQVTQMGQEVILRCVPISNHLYFYWYRQILGQKVEFLVSFYNNEISEKSEIFDDQFSVERPDGSNFTLKIRSTKLEDSAMYFCASSEPGSLYGYTFGSGTRLTVV.

V and J are TRBV27 and TRBJ1-6, with D tentatively TRBD1 (5 bases). This CDR3 has 14 residues. Between the trimmed V and J ends, which lost 3 bases and 10 bases, there was a span of 13 bases. From germline, CDR1 is MNHEY and CDR2 SMNVEV (reference sequence). The DNA of the CDR3 is TGTGCCAGCAGTTTGGTGGGGGTAGCCTCACCCCTCCACTTT. Translated: CASSLVGVASPLHF.

V is TRBV7-3 and J is TRBJ2-1, with TRBD1 matching over 8 bases. The CDR3 loop spans 15 amino acids. The V gene end was trimmed by 4 bases and the J gene end by 2 bases; junction bases not matched to a gene: 4. Looked up from germline, CDR1 is SGHTA and CDR2 is FQGTGA. CDR3: CASSWDRRTYNEQFF. CDR3 nucleotides: TGTGCCAGCAGCTGGGACAGGCGTACCTACAATGAGCAGTTCTTC.

The chain is built from TRBV2 and TRBJ2-1; TRBD2 matches 15 bases. Trimming at V came to 6 bases and at J to 9 bases, leaving 6 bases not matched to a gene. CDR3 length equals 15 residues. CDR1 and CDR2 (germline): SNHLY, FYNNEI. The CDR3 spells CASRLGLAGGGEQFF. In DNA form, the CDR3 reads TGTGCCAGCAGGCTAGGACTAGCGGGAGGGGGTGAGCAGTTCTTC.

The rearrangement uses TRBV18 and TRBJ1-4, with D hard to call. Germline lookup yields CDR1 KGHSH and CDR2 LQKENI. The ends were cut back, 6 bases at V and 8 bases at J, with 13 bases in the middle. The CDR3 has 13 amino acids. The CDR3 spells CASSEVSEEKLFF. DNA for the CDR3: TGTGCCAGCTCTGAAGTTTCAGAGGAAAAACTGTTTTTT.

The chain uses TRBV19 and TRBJ1-2; 7 bases map to TRBD1. This CDR3 spans 13 amino acids. V lost 6 bases to trimming and J lost 8 bases; unmatched junction nucleotides: 9. Germline V CDR1 and CDR2: LNHDA, SQIVND (reference sequence). In DNA form, the CDR3 reads TGTGCCAGTAGCCCCGACAGGGCCAAGGGCTACACCTTC. Protein product: CASSPDRAKGYTF.

V is TRBV15 and J is TRBJ2-1; no definite D call. The CDR3 consists of 15 residues. Trimming removed 0 bases at V and 8 bases at J, with 14 bases between. Germline CDR1 reads LNHNV; CDR2 reads YYDKDF (reference sequence). The CDR3 DNA is TGTGCCACCAGCAGAGATTCGATAGTGGGCGATGAGCAGTTCTTC. Residues: CATSRDSIVGDEQFF.

This chain uses TRBV7-3 with TRBJ2-5, with D perhaps matching TRBD2 (5 bases). Trimming stripped 5 bases from V and 5 bases from J, with 24 bases between. From germline, CDR1 is SGHTA and CDR2 FQGTGA. The CDR3 has 17 amino acids. The CDR3 nucleotides are TGTGCCAGCAGCCCCCGGGATAATGTAGCTCTCATGGAGACCCAGTACTTC. Amino acids: CASSPRDNVALMETQYF.

This chain uses TRBV9 with TRBJ1-6; possibly TRBD1 for D (6 bases). CDR1 is SGDLS and CDR2 is YYNGEE in the germline V gene. The V and J ends lost 6 bases and 10 bases respectively, with 17 bases between them. The CDR3 has 14 amino acids. This CDR3 is CASTGGGQASPLHF. CDR3 sequence (DNA): TGTGCCAGCACCGGAGGGGGGCAAGCATCACCCCTCCACTTT. The whole variable domain, remainder taken from reference TRBV9 and TRBJ1-6, is DSGVTQTPKHLITATGQRVTLRCSPRSGDLSVYWYQQSLDQGLQFLIQYYNGEERAKGNILERFSAQQFPDLHSELNLSSLELGDSALYFCASTGGGQASPLHFGNGTRLTVT.

The gene calls are TRBV28 and TRBJ2-7; 10 positions agree with TRBD2. Unmatched junction bases numbered 3, after V lost 2 bases and J lost 5 bases. There are 14 residues in the CDR3. The V gene's germline CDR1 is MDHEN and CDR2 SYDVKM. CDR3 sequence: CASSLGLAGDEQYF. As DNA, the CDR3 is TGTGCCAGCAGTTTAGGGCTAGCGGGGGACGAGCAGTACTTC.

CDR3 protein: CAILSIGGAEAFF. As DNA, the CDR3 is TGTGCCATCCTTAGTATTGGGGGAGCTGAAGCTTTCTTT. V and J are TRBV11-2 and TRBJ1-1, with D perhaps TRBD1 (5 bases). Germline values: CDR1 SGHAT, CDR2 FQNNGV. V lost 10 bases and J lost 6, with 18 bases in between. The CDR3 consists of 13 residues.